These T cell receptor beta chains were read from a single sample in a study of blood T cell repertoires in COVID-19. Sequencing was performed with immunoSEQ multiplex PCR; in TCRdb, only in-frame clones are kept and a portion is missing. The table records under 400,000 clones, 80% to 90% of them present only once. Sample: PBMCs or T cells enriched from blood (not recorded which). These receptors were taken from a woman aged 40 to 49 with acute COVID-19. Both conserved end residues are trimmed from each CDR3. Clone size is stated in some rows and not others, as once, few, many or a class when expanded.

size: few; V: TRBV19; CDR3: ASRGQGTTHGYT
size: -; V: TRBV4-3; CDR3: ASSPRSYEQY
size: -; V: TRBV29-1; CDR3: SVRGDGGGGLF
size: -; V: TRBV10-1; CDR3: ASSEGAAYEQY
size: -; V: TRBV5-1; CDR3: ASSLLPGTRNTEAF
size: -; V: TRBV6-2/TRBV6-3; CDR3: ASSYSLVHNEQF
size: once; V: TRBV19; CDR3: ASSIGWGTSGRVVF
size: many; V: TRBV6-2/TRBV6-3; CDR3: ASSPGQGAFQPQH
size: -; V: TRBV5-1; CDR3: ASSSLGTGFYEQY
size: -; V: TRBV28; CDR3: ASSLRGLHTEAF
size: -; V: TRBV4-2; CDR3: ASSPTGQGSPLH
size: -; V: TRBV7-2; CDR3: ASSLGQGTKPQH
size: -; V: TRBV6-2/TRBV6-3; CDR3: ASCPRGRPNTEAF
size: -; V: TRBV9; CDR3: ASSRGGAPGNSPLH
size: -; V: TRBV7-9; CDR3: ASSGWTGEKYEQY
size: -; V: TRBV2; CDR3: ASSRTTGYGEQY
size: -; V: TRBV21-1; CDR3: ASSKCRTDTYEQY
size: once; V: TRBV28; CDR3: ASTRGVAGGKAKNIQY
size: -; V: TRBV6-5; CDR3: ASTDSHYGYT
size: -; V: TRBV18; CDR3: ASSPQVLAGGQETQY
size: -; V: TRBV5-6; CDR3: ASSFGTGMNSPLH
size: -; V: TRBV28; CDR3: ASSFVFAGGEQY
size: -; V: TRBV5-6; CDR3: ASRRQGSYGYT
size: -; V: TRBV11-2; CDR3: ASSLRGGRPDTQY
size: -; V: TRBV3-1/TRBV3-2; CDR3: ASSHFFLRTGSYEQY
size: -; V: TRBV4-2; CDR3: ASSQVGSGSGEQF
size: -; V: TRBV2; CDR3: ASSERGGFSEAF
size: -; V: TRBV9; CDR3: ASSVRLGFNEQF
size: -; V: TRBV10-3; CDR3: AISESRQVYGYT
size: -; V: TRBV18; CDR3: ASSQQVNTEAF
size: -; V: TRBV9; CDR3: ASSPRTGGYEQY
size: -; V: TRBV4-3; CDR3: ASSTGLAGTGELF
size: -; V: TRBV3-1/TRBV3-2; CDR3: ASSHGGGIKYNEQF
size: -; V: TRBV9; CDR3: ASSVGRWGDDEQY
size: -; V: TRBV6-2/TRBV6-3; CDR3: ASSYWGVEGTEAF
size: -; V: TRBV6-6; CDR3: ASSSRDRGDYGYT
size: -; V: TRBV7-2; CDR3: ASSFPGREKLF
size: -; V: TRBV27; CDR3: ATSQLFTDTQY
size: -; V: TRBV5-1; CDR3: ASSPGVRGDTQY
size: -; V: TRBV5-1; CDR3: ASTIGGPHSGTGELF
size: -; V: TRBV7-2; CDR3: ASSLQGGGVVNEQF
size: -; V: TRBV24-1; CDR3: ATGTGTFGGQF